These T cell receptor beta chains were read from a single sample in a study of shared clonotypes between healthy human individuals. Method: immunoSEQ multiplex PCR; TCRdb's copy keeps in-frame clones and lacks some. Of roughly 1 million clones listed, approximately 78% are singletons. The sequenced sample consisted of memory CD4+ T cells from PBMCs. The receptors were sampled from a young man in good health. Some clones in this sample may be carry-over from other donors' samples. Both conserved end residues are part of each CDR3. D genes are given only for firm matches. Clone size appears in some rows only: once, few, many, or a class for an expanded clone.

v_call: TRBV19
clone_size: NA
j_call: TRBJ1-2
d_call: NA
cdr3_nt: TGTGCCAGCCGATTAATTGGGAGGGGGATGAAGCCTAACTATGGCTACACCTTC
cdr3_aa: CASRLIGRGMKPNYGYTF

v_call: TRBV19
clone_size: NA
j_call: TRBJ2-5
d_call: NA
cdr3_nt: TGTGCCAGTAGTCAGGGCTCCCAAGAGACCCAGTACTTC
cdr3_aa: CASSQGSQETQYF

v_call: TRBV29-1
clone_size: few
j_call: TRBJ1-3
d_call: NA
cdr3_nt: TGCAGCGTAGTTGTCACTGGGAGAAACACCATATATTTT
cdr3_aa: CSVVVTGRNTIYF

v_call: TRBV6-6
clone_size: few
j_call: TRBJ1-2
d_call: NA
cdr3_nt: TGTGCCACTTCTCCCGGAGGGCAAGTCTATGGCTACACCTTC
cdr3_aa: CATSPGGQVYGYTF

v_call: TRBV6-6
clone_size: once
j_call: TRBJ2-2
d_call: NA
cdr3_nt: TGTGCCAGCATAACCGGGGCAACGACGAACACCGGGGAGCTGTTTTTT
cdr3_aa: CASITGATTNTGELFF

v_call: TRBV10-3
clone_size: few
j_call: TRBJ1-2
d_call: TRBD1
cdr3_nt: TGTGCCATCACTTACGGACAGGGGGCCTCTGGCTACACCTTC
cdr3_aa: CAITYGQGASGYTF

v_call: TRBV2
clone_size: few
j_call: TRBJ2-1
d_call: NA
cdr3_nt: TGTGCCAGCAGCGCGGGACAAGACAATGAGCAGTTCTTC
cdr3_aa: CASSAGQDNEQFF

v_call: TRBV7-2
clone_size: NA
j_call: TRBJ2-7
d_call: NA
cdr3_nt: TGTGCCAGCAGCTTAGGGCGGGCCGAGGCCTACGAGCAGTACTTC
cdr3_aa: CASSLGRAEAYEQYF

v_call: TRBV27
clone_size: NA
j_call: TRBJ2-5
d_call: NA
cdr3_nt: TGTGCCAGCAGTCCGATTTCCCGCCTCCAATCCACCCAGTACTTC
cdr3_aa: CASSPISRLQSTQYF

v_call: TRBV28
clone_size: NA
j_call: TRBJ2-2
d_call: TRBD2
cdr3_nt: TGTGCCAGCAGCGGCGGGAGGTCGAACACCGGGGAGCTGTTTTTT
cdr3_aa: CASSGGRSNTGELFF

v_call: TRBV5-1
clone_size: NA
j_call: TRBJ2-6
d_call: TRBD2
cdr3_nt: TGCGCCAGCAGCTTAGGGGACCTAGCGGGATTGGGCAACGTCCTGACTTTC
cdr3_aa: CASSLGDLAGLGNVLTF

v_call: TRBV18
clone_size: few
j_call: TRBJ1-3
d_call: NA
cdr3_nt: TGTGCCAGCTCACCCGATGCAAACACCATATATTTT
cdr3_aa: CASSPDANTIYF

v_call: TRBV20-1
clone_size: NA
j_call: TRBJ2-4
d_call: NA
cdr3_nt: TGCAGTGCGGGGACCACAAACATTCAGTACTTC
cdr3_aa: CSAGTTNIQYF

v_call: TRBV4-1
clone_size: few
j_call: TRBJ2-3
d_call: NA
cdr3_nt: TGCGCCAGCAGCCAAGGGGGGGGGCTGGTGACAGATACGCAGTATTTT
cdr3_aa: CASSQGGGLVTDTQYF

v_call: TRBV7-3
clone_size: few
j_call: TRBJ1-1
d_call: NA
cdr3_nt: TGTGCCAGCAGCTTAATCAGAGACACTGAAGCTTTCTTT
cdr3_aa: CASSLIRDTEAFF

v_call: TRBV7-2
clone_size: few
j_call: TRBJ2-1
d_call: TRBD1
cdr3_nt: TGTGCCAGCAGCCCCGACAGGGGTCCCTACAATGAGCAGTTCTTC
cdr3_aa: CASSPDRGPYNEQFF

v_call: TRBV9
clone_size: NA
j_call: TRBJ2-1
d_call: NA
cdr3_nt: TGTGCCAGCAGTTCCCCCGGTAGCTCCTACAATGAGCAGTTCTTC
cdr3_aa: CASSSPGSSYNEQFF

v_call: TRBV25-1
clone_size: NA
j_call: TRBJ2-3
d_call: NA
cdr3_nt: TGTGCCAGCAGCAAACGGACTTGGGGCACAGATACGCAGTATTTT
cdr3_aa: CASSKRTWGTDTQYF

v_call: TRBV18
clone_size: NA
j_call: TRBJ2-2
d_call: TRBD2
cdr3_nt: TGTGCCAGCTCACAAGGACTAGCGGGGGCCGGGGAGCTGTTTTTT
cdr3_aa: CASSQGLAGAGELFF

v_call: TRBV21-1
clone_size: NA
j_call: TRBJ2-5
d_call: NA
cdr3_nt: TGTGCCAGCAGCATTCGTCAACTAGCGGGAGATTGGGAGACCCAGTACTTC
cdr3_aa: CASSIRQLAGDWETQYF

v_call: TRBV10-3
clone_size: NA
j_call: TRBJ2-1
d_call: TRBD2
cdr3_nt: TGTGCCATCACCGACTTAGCGGGTCAGGACAATGAGCAGTTCTTC
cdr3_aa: CAITDLAGQDNEQFF

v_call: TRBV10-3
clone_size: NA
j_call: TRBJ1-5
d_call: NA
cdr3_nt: TGTGCCATCAGCCCCACGGTTGGTCAGCCCCAGCATTTT
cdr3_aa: CAISPTVGQPQHF

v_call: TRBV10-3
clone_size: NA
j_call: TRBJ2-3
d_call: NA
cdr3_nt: TGTGCCATCAGTGAGCCCAGGGGTGAGGGCACAGATACGCAGTATTTT
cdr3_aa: CAISEPRGEGTDTQYF

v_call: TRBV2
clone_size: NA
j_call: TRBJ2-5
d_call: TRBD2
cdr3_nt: TGTGCCAGCAGTGGGGGGGGACTTCGCGGGAAGACCCAGTACTTC
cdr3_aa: CASSGGGLRGKTQYF

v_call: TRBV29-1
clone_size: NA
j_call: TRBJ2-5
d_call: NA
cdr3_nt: TGCAGCGGGGGGACATCCCAAGAGACCCAGTACTTC
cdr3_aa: CSGGTSQETQYF

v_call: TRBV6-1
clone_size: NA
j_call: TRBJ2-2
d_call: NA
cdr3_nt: TGTGCCAGCAGGGAACGGATGAACACCGGGGAGCTGTTTTTT
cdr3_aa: CASRERMNTGELFF

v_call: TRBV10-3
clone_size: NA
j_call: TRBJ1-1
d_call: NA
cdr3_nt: TGTGCCATCAGTGTAGGGCAGAGTCGGACTGAAGCTTTCTTT
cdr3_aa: CAISVGQSRTEAFF

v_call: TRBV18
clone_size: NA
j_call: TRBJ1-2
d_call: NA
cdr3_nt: TGTGCCAGCTCATCGACAGAAAACTATGGCTACACCTTC
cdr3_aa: CASSSTENYGYTF

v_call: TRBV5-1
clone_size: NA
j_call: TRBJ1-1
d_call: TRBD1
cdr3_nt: TGCGCCAGCAGACGGTGGCAGGGGGGCTACACTGAAGCTTTCTTT
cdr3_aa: CASRRWQGGYTEAFF

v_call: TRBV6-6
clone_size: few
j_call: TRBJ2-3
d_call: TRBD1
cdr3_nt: TGTGCCAGCAACAGACAGGGTAGCACAGATACGCAGTATTTT
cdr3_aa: CASNRQGSTDTQYF

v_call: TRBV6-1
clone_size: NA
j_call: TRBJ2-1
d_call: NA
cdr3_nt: TGTGCCAGCATCACCGGGACACGGAATGAGCAGTTCTTC
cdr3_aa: CASITGTRNEQFF

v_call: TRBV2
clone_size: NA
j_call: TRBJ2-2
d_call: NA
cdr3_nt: TGTGCCAGCAGTGTGGGTCGGCTAAACACCGGGGAGCTGTTTTTT
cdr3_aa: CASSVGRLNTGELFF

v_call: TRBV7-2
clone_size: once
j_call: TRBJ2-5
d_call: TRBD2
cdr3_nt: TGTGCCAGCAGCACCCAGGTTGGGAGGGGAGAGGAGACCCAGTACTTC
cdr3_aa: CASSTQVGRGEETQYF

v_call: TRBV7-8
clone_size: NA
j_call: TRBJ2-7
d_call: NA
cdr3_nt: TGTGCCAGCAGCTTAGAGGGTCCAGGGATACGGGAGCAGTACTTC
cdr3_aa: CASSLEGPGIREQYF

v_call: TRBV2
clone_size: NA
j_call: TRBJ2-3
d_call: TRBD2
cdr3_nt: TGTGCCAGCAGTCCCAGGACTAGCGGGAGTGGAGATACGCAGTATTTT
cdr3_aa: CASSPRTSGSGDTQYF

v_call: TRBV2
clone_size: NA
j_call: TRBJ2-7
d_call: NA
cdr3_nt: TGTGCCAGCTCCCCGGGACGCCAGCCCTACGAGCAGTACTTC
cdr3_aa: CASSPGRQPYEQYF

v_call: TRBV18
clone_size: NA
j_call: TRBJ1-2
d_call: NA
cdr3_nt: TGTGCCAGCTCACCACAATCCGGGACAAGCTATGGCTACACCTTC
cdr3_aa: CASSPQSGTSYGYTF

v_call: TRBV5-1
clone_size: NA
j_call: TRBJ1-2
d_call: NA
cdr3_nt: TGCGCCAGCAGCTCGGACCAGGCTCACTACACCTTC
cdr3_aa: CASSSDQAHYTF

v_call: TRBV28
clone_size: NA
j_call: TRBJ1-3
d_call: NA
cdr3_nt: TGTGCCAGCAGCCCTCCCGGGCGTCGGGCCTCTGGAAACACCATATATTTT
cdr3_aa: CASSPPGRRASGNTIYF

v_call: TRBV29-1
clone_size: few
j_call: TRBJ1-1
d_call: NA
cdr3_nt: TGCAGCGTTGGGACTCATATGAACACTGAAGCTTTCTTT
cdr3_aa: CSVGTHMNTEAFF

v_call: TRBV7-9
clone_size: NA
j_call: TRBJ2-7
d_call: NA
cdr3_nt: TGTGCCAGCAGCTCGTCAGGGGCTAGTTACGAGCAGTACTTC
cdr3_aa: CASSSSGASYEQYF

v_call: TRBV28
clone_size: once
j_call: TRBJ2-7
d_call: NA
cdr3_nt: TGTGCCAGCAGTTCATCCCTACTAGGGCAGTACTTC
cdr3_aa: CASSSSLLGQYF

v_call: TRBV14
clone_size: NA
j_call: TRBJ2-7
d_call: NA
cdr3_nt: TGTGCCAGCAGCCCATCGACAGGTGCCTACGAGCAGTACTTC
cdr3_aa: CASSPSTGAYEQYF

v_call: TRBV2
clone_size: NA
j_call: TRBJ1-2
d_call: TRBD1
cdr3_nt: TGTGCCAGCAGATACGGGACAGGACTGGGGGACACCTTC
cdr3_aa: CASRYGTGLGDTF

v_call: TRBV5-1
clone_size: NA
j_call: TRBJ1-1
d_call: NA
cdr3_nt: TGCGCCAGCAGCCTTCAGGGGCCGGCTGAAGCTTTCTTT
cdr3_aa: CASSLQGPAEAFF

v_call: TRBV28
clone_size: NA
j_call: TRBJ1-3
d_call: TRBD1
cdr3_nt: TGTGCCAGCAGTACAGGACAGGTCTCTGGAAACACCATATATTTT
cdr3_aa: CASSTGQVSGNTIYF

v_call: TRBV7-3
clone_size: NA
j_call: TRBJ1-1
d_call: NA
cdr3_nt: TGTGCCAGTAAAAGCCAGCCGAACACTGAAGCTTTCTTT
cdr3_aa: CASKSQPNTEAFF

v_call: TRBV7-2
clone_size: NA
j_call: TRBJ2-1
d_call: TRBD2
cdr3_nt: TGTGCCAGCAGCTTAGGACTAGCGGATGCGAGTGAGCAGTTCTTC
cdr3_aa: CASSLGLADASEQFF

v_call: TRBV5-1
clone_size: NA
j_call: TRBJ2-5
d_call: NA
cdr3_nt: TGCGCCAGCAGCTTGATTCGGGCTCAAGAGACCCAGTACTTC
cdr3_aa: CASSLIRAQETQYF

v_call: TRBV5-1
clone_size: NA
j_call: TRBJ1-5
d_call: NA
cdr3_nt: TGCGCCAGCAGCTTGGGACCTAATCAGCCCCAGCATTTT
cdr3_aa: CASSLGPNQPQHF

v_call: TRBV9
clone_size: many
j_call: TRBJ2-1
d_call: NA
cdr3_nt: TGTGCCAGCAGCGTAGGCGCCTCCCTAGCAGCCTCCTACAATGAGCAGTTCTTC
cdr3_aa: CASSVGASLAASYNEQFF

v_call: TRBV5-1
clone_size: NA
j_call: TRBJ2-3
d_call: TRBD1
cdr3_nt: TGCGCCAGCAGCTTGGGGGACAGGGTCGTGAAGACGCAGTATTTT
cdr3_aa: CASSLGDRVVKTQYF

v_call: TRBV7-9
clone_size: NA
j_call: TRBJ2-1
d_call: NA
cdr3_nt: TGTGCCAGCAGCTTATGGCGCGAAGCGCAGTTCTTC
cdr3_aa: CASSLWREAQFF

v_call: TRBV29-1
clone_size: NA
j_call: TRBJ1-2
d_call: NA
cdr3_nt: TGCAGCGTTGAATTAGTAAACCAAGCTGGCTATGGCTACACCTTC
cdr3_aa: CSVELVNQAGYGYTF